This T cell receptor beta chain derives from a study of blood T cell repertoires in COVID-19. Sequencing was performed with immunoSEQ multiplex PCR; in TCRdb, only in-frame clones are kept and a portion is missing. This table holds 150,000 to 200,000 clones, approximately 91% found once. CDR3 length equals 15 residues. Germline CDR1 SQVTM, CDR2 ANQGSEA. With V trimmed by 8 bases and J by 4 bases, 11 bases remained unmatched. Sequencing was done on a sample of peripheral blood. This clonotype originated in a man between 18 and 29 years old with COVID-19, enrolled during active disease. This chain links TRBV29-1 with TRBJ2-1; 10 bases agree with TRBD1. DNA for the CDR3: TGCAGCCTGGCGGGTAGGGACAGGGGTTACAATGAGCAGTTCTTC. Residues: CSLAGRDRGYNEQFF.